These T cell receptor beta chains were read from a single sample in a study of shared clonotypes between healthy human individuals. The table came from immunoSEQ multiplex PCR; TCRdb's copy has only in-frame clones and leaves some out. The sample carries about 480,000 clones, 79% recorded once. Sequenced input: PBMCs. Receptors were obtained from a woman between 35 and 50 years old in good health. Some clones in this sample may be carry-over from other donors' samples. CDR3s include the opening cysteine and the closing phenylalanine or tryptophan. D genes are given only for firm matches. Part of the rows lack a size; the others show once, few, many or a class for expanded clones.

size	D	V	J	CDR3	DNA
NA	NA	TRBV6-1	TRBJ2-7	CASSGYPTTALAYEQYF	TGTGCCAGCAGTGGATACCCGACAACGGCTCTGGCCTACGAGCAGTACTTC
few	NA	TRBV5-1	TRBJ2-1	CASSLGTKTYNEQFF	TGCGCCAGCAGCCTCGGGACAAAAACCTACAATGAGCAGTTCTTC
NA	NA	TRBV6-1	TRBJ1-2	CASSEVAESAGYGYTF	TGTGCCAGCAGTGAAGTAGCGGAATCGGCGGGCTATGGCTACACCTTC
NA	NA	TRBV6-5	TRBJ2-7	CASSPRTRSDF	TGTGCCAGCAGTCCCCGGACACGAAGCGACTTC
few	NA	TRBV6-1	TRBJ2-1	CASSDGERGEQFF	TGTGCCAGCAGTGATGGGGAACGTGGAGAGCAGTTCTTC
NA	TRBD1	TRBV29-1	TRBJ2-7	CSVRTGGLYEQYF	TGCAGCGTCCGTACAGGGGGGCTCTACGAGCAGTACTTC
NA	NA	TRBV18	TRBJ2-5	CASSRGSQETQYF	TGTGCCAGCTCCCGGGGGTCACAAGAGACCCAGTACTTC
NA	TRBD2	TRBV10-3	TRBJ2-7	CAISEMGGGNEQYF	TGTGCCATCAGTGAGATGGGGGGAGGGAACGAGCAGTACTTC
NA	NA	TRBV21-1	TRBJ1-5	CASSKDGVISNQPQHF	TGTGCCAGCAGCAAAGATGGTGTGATTAGCAATCAGCCCCAGCATTTT
NA	NA	TRBV19	TRBJ2-2	CASSIGNTGELFF	TGTGCCAGTAGTATAGGTAACACCGGGGAGCTGTTTTTT
once	TRBD1	TRBV7-9	TRBJ2-7	CASSFRDRLREQYF	TGTGCCAGCAGCTTCCGGGACAGATTACGGGAGCAGTACTTC
NA	TRBD2	TRBV29-1	TRBJ2-1	CSVDPGTSGISEQFF	TGCAGCGTTGACCCCGGGACTAGCGGTATCTCTGAGCAGTTCTTC
NA	TRBD1	TRBV11-3	TRBJ1-2	CASSLQDRAPYGYTF	TGTGCCAGCAGCCTCCAGGACAGGGCGCCCTATGGCTACACCTTC
NA	TRBD1	TRBV28	TRBJ1-4	CASSRPGTGNEKLFF	TGTGCCAGCAGTCGTCCCGGGACAGGGAATGAAAAACTGTTTTTT
NA	TRBD1	TRBV25-1	TRBJ2-2	CASSSTGTENTGELFF	TGTGCCAGCAGCAGTACCGGGACAGAGAACACCGGGGAGCTGTTTTTT
NA	TRBD1	TRBV30	TRBJ1-5	CAWSDTTGGGQPQHF	TGTGCCTGGAGCGACACCACAGGGGGAGGTCAGCCCCAGCATTTT
NA	NA	TRBV9	TRBJ2-1	CASSGELERNEQFF	TGTGCCAGCAGCGGGGAGCTTGAAAGGAATGAGCAGTTCTTC
NA	NA	TRBV11-1	TRBJ1-3	CASSLWGESPFGNTIYF	TGTGCCAGCAGCTTATGGGGGGAGAGTCCTTTTGGAAACACCATATATTTT
NA	NA	TRBV4-1	TRBJ1-1	CASSQVLSEIAEAFF	TGCGCCAGCAGCCAAGTTCTCTCCGAAATCGCTGAAGCTTTCTTT
few	NA	TRBV12-2	TRBJ1-5	CATPNQPQHF	TGTGCGACGCCGAATCAGCCCCAGCATTTT
NA	TRBD1	TRBV7-2	TRBJ2-1	CASSLSGQGRRNEQFF	TGTGCCAGCAGCTTATCGGGACAGGGACGTCGTAATGAGCAGTTCTTC
few	NA	TRBV7-8	TRBJ2-1	CASSQARGNNEQFF	TGTGCCAGCAGCCAAGCGAGAGGGAACAATGAGCAGTTCTTC
NA	TRBD1	TRBV18	TRBJ2-7	CASSPQGQGYEQYF	TGTGCCAGCTCACCACAAGGACAGGGGTACGAGCAGTACTTC
NA	NA	TRBV21-1	TRBJ2-3	CASSKGVASGRVDTQYF	TGTGCCAGCAGCAAAGGGGTGGCTAGCGGGAGGGTAGATACGCAGTATTTT
few	TRBD1	TRBV28	TRBJ1-1	CASTPRTGHTEAFF	TGTGCCAGCACCCCTAGGACAGGCCACACTGAAGCTTTCTTT
NA	TRBD1	TRBV28	TRBJ2-5	CASETGGAETQYF	TGTGCCAGTGAGACAGGGGGCGCAGAGACCCAGTACTTC
NA	TRBD1	TRBV9	TRBJ2-7	CASSAGQGLNEQYF	TGTGCCAGCAGCGCTGGACAGGGGTTAAACGAGCAGTACTTC
NA	NA	TRBV9	TRBJ1-4	CASSDSLGEKLFF	TGTGCCAGCAGCGACAGTCTTGGTGAAAAACTGTTTTTT
once	NA	TRBV11-3	TRBJ2-1	CASSQRSGYEQFF	TGTGCCAGCAGCCAAAGGTCAGGATATGAGCAGTTCTTC